A single sample gave rise to the 11 T cell receptor beta chains below, sequenced in a study of cytomegalovirus exposure and HLA in healthy donors. The PCR contained 60 Vbeta and 13 Jbeta primers. The protocol was immunoSEQ multiplex PCR, while the TCRdb copy is restricted to in-frame clones and leaves out a portion. The profile shows some 140,000 clones, approximately 8.9% of them singletons. The sequencing sample was made of PBMCs. These receptors originate from a woman aged 35 to 49 in good health and CMV-seropositive.

The chain is built from TRBV7-9 and TRBJ1-1; D remains unclear. The V gene's germline CDR1 is SEHNR and CDR2 FQNEAQ (reference sequence). Trimming took off 3 bases at V and 2 bases at J, with 10 bases between the two ends. This CDR3 contains 14 residues. CDR3 nucleotides: TGTGCCAGCAGCTTTTTGGCGGAAAACACTGAAGCTTTCTTT. Amino acid sequence: CASSFLAENTEAFF.

J is TRBJ2-7 and V is TRBV10-3, with TRBD1 identical over 10 bases. J lost 5 bases, V lost 8 bases, and 9 bases had no gene match. Looked up from germline, CDR1 is ENHRY and CDR2 is SYGVKD. There are 14 residues in the CDR3. The CDR3 reads CAIQPGQGPHEQYF. DNA for the CDR3: TGTGCCATCCAACCGGGACAGGGGCCCCACGAGCAGTACTTC.

CDR3 bases: TGTGCCAGAGAGGACAGGGCCTGGAAAGAGACCCAGTACTTC. Translating gives CAREDRAWKETQYF. The genes are TRBV2 and TRBJ2-5; 8 nucleotides agree with TRBD1. In germline, CDR1 is SNHLY, CDR2 FYNNEI. The V and J ends lost 9 bases and 3 bases, in that order; junction bases with no gene match: 9. The CDR3 is made up of 14 amino acids.

This clone appeared a few times. The CDR3 sequence is CASRFGSGNEQFF. The CDR3 coding sequence is TGTGCCAGCAGATTTGGGAGCGGCAATGAGCAGTTCTTC. The genes are TRBV6-5 and TRBJ2-1, with D perhaps TRBD2 (5 bases). Trimming left V 6 bases short and J 6 bases short, with 12 bases between. Germline loops: CDR1 MNHEY, CDR2 SVGAGI. The CDR3 is made up of 13 amino acids.

The J gene is TRBJ1-3, the V gene TRBV6-6, with TRBD1 as a possible D gene (6 bases). From germline, CDR1 is MNHNY and CDR2 SVGAGI (reference sequence). The CDR3 length is 16 residues. V lost 6 bases to trimming and J lost 2 bases, with 17 bases between them. In DNA form, the CDR3 reads TGTGCCAGCAGAAACGGCGGCACAGGGCCTGGAAACACCATATATTTT. This translates into CASRNGGTGPGNTIYF.

This clone has just a few counts. A read error is likely, as this CDR3 ends without the conserved phenylalanine or tryptophan. The chain is built from TRBV6-1 and TRBJ1-2; TRBD1 matches 8 bases. The CDR3 extends over 19 amino acids. From germline, CDR1 is MNHNS and CDR2 SASEGT. V shed 0 bases, J shed 2 bases, and the junction held 14 bases outside the gene matches. For the CDR3, the DNA is TGTGCCAGCAGTGAAGCTCTGGAGGACAGGGATCTAAGAAACTATGGCTACACCGTC. It is translated as CASSEALEDRDLRNYGYTV.

This clone has a handful of counts. The chain has TRBV4-3 and TRBJ1-6; D is ambiguous. CDR1 is LGHNA, CDR2 YSLEER, per germline. CDR3 length equals 15 residues. Trimming shortened V by 5 bases and J by 4 bases, and 12 bases separated the two germline ends. CDR3 amino acids: CASSSSTFYNSPLHF. DNA for the CDR3: TGCGCCAGCAGCTCCTCGACATTTTATAATTCACCCCTCCACTTT.

This clone was observed a handful of times. The chain joins TRBV6-6 to TRBJ1-1, with 7 nucleotides matching TRBD1. The germline gives CDR1 MNHNY, CDR2 SVGAGI (reference sequence). Germline trimming cut 6 bases from V and 3 bases from J; bases unmatched to any gene: 10. The CDR3 has 15 residues. CDR3 loop: CASRDPGQTYTEAFF. In DNA form, the CDR3 reads TGTGCCAGCAGGGACCCGGGACAGACTTACACTGAAGCTTTCTTT.

This clone was counted between two and nine times. This chain joins TRBV5-6 and TRBJ1-1; 7 bases are shared with TRBD1. CDR1 SGHDT and CDR2 YYEEEE come from the germline V gene. This CDR3 has 13 residues. The ends lost 4 bases at V and 4 bases at J; junction bases unmatched: 4. The DNA for the CDR3 is TGTGCCAGCAGCCCCAGGGGGGCCACTGAAGCTTTCTTT. Translating it yields CASSPRGATEAFF.

This chain uses TRBV6-6 with TRBJ1-6; maybe TRBD1 (5 bases). Germline V lookup: CDR1 MNHNY, CDR2 SVGAGI (reference sequence). This CDR3 is 15 amino acids long. Trimming stripped 0 bases from V and 7 bases from J, with 10 bases between. As DNA, the CDR3 is TGTGCCAGCAGTTACTCAACAGGCGCCAATTCACCCCTCCACTTT. Its translation: CASSYSTGANSPLHF.

This clone was counted between two and nine times. This chain uses TRBV6-1 with TRBJ2-2, with D possibly TRBD1 on 6 matching bases. Germline V gives CDR1 MNHNS, CDR2 SASEGT. Trimming left V 7 bases short and J 7 bases short, with 13 bases between. The CDR3 has 13 amino acids. The CDR3 loop reads CASIQGSVGELFF. The DNA for the CDR3 is TGTGCCAGCATACAGGGATCAGTCGGGGAGCTGTTTTTT.